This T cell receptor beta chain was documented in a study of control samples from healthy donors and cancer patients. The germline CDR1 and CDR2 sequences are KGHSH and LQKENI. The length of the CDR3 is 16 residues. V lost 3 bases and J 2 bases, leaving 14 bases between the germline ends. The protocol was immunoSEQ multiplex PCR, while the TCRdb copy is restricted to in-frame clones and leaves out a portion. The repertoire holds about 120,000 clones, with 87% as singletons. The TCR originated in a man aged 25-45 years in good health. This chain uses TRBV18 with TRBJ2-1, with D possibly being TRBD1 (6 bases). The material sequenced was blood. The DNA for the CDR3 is TGTGCCAGCTCACCGTACAGGGTCGGCACCTACAATGAGCAGTTCTTC. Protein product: CASSPYRVGTYNEQFF.